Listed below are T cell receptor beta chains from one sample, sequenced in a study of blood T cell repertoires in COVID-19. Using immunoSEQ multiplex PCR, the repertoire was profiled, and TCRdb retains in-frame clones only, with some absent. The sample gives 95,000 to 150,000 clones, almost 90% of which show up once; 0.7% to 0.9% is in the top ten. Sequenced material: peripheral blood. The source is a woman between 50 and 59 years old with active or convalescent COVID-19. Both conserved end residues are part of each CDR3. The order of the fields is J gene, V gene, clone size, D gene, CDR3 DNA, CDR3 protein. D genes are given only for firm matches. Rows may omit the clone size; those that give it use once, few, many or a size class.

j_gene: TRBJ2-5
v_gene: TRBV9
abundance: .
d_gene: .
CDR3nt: TGTGCCAGCAGCGTCCCCCCACCGACAGCCCAAGAGACCCAGTACTTC
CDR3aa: CASSVPPPTAQETQYF

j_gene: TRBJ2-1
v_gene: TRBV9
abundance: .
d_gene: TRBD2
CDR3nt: TGTGCCAGCAGCGAGAGCCAGGGACTAGCGGGAATGAATGAGCAGTTCTTC
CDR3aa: CASSESQGLAGMNEQFF

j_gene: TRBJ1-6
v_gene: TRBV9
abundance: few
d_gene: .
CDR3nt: TGTGCCAGCAGCGTAGATGGCAATAGGGGTTCACCCCTCCACTTT
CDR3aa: CASSVDGNRGSPLHF

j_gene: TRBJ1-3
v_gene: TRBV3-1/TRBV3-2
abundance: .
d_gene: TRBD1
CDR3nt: TGTGCCAGCAGCCGGACAGGGGGCGCGGCTGGAAACACCATATATTTT
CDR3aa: CASSRTGGAAGNTIYF

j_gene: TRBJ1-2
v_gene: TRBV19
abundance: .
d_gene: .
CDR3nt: TGTGCCAGTAGTCCAGGACAGAGAATGGGGTATGGCTACACCTTC
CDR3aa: CASSPGQRMGYGYTF

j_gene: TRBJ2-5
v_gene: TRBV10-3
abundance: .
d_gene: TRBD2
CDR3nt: TGTGCCATCAGTGAGTCGTTACTAGCGGGAGGGAAAGAGACCCAGTACTTC
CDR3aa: CAISESLLAGGKETQYF

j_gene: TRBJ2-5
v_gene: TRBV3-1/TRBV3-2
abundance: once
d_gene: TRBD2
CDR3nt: TGTGCCAGCAGCCCCGAGACTAGCGGGAGTGAGACCCAGTACTTC
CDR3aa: CASSPETSGSETQYF

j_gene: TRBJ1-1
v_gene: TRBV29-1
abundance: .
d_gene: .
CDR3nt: TGCAGCGCCGGACAGTCCACTGAAGCTTTCTTT
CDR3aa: CSAGQSTEAFF

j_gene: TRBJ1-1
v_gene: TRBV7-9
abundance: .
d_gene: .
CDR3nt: TGTGCCAGCAGCCCTACGAGTGGAGTGAACACTGAAGCTTTCTTT
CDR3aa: CASSPTSGVNTEAFF

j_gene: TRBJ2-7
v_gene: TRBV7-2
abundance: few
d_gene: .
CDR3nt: TGTGCCAGCAGCTGGACAAGCGCGGGGGAGCAGTACTTC
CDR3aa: CASSWTSAGEQYF

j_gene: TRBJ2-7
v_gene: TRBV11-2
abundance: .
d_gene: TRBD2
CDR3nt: TGTGCCAGCAGCCCCGGGAGGGTCTACGAGCAGTACTTC
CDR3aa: CASSPGRVYEQYF

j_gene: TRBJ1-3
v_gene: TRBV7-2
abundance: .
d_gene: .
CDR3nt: TGTGCCAGCAGCTTAGTGGGGAGCTCTGGAAACACCATATATTTT
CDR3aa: CASSLVGSSGNTIYF

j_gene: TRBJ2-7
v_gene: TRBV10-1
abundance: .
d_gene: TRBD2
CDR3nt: TGCGCCAACACTAGCGACGACGTCTCCTACGAGCAGTACTTC
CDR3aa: CANTSDDVSYEQYF

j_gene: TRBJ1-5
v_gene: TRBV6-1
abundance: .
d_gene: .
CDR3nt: TGTGCCAGCAGTGCACTTCACTGGGGGGGAGGTGGCAATCAGCCCCAGCATTTT
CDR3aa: CASSALHWGGGGNQPQHF

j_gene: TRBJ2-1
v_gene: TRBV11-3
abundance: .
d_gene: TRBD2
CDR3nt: TGTGCCAGCAGCTTCGGGGGAGGGTCCTACAATGAGCAGTTCTTC
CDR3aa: CASSFGGGSYNEQFF

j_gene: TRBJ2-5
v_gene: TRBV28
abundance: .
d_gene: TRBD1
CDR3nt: TGTGCCAGCAGTGGTATCAGGGGGTTGAAGGAGACCCAGTACTTC
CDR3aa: CASSGIRGLKETQYF